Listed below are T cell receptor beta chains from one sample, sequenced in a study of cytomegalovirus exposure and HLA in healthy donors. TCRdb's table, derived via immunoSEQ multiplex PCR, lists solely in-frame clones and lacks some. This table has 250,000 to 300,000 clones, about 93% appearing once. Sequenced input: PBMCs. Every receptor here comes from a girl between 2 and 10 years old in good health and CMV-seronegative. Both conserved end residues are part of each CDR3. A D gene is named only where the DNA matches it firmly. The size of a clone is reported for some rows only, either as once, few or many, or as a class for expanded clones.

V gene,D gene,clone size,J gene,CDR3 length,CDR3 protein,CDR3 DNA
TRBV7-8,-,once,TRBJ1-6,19,CASSLIRVAGNSGYSPLHF,TGTGCCAGCAGCTTAATCCGAGTGGCGGGGAATAGCGGTTATTCACCCCTCCACTTT
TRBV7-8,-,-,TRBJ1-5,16,CASSLVAGNSNQPQHF,TGTGCCAGCAGCTTAGTTGCAGGTAATAGCAATCAGCCCCAGCATTTT
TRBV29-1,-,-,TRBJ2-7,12,CSVQGDAYEQYF,TGCAGCGTACAGGGAGACGCCTACGAGCAGTACTTC
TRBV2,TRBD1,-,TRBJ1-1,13,CASSKNRGTEAFF,TGTGCCAGCAGTAAAAACAGGGGCACTGAAGCTTTCTTT
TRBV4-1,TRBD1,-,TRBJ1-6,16,CASSLEMTGLYSPLHF,TGCGCCAGCTCCCTGGAGATGACAGGGCTCTATTCACCCCTCCACTTT
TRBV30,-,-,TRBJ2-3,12,CAWSVQGDTQYF,TGTGCCTGGAGTGTACAGGGAGATACGCAGTATTTT
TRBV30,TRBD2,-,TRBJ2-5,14,CAWAQGAGAETQYF,TGTGCCTGGGCTCAAGGAGCGGGAGCTGAGACCCAGTACTTC
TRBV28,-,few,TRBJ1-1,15,CASSSPKGVGTEAFF,TGTGCCAGCAGCTCCCCGAAGGGGGTAGGCACTGAAGCTTTCTTT
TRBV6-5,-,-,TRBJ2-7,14,CASSRYRGAAEQYF,TGTGCCAGCAGCCGTTATCGGGGGGCGGCCGAGCAGTACTTC
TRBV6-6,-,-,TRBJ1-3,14,CASTPRVSGNTIYF,TGTGCCAGCACCCCCAGGGTTTCTGGAAACACCATATATTTT
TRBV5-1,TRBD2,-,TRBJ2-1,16,CASSILAGGPPNEQFF,TGCGCCAGCAGCATTCTAGCGGGAGGGCCTCCCAATGAGCAGTTCTTC
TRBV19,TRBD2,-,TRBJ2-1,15,CASSGLAGGPFEQFF,TGTGCCAGTAGTGGGCTAGCGGGAGGGCCGTTTGAGCAGTTCTTC
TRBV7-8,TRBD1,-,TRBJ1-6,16,CASSLSGTGASSPLHF,TGTGCCAGCAGCTTAAGTGGGACAGGAGCCTCTTCACCCCTCCACTTT
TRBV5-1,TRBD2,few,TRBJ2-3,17,CASSPAVAGGPPDTQYF,TGCGCCAGCAGCCCCGCCGTTGCGGGAGGGCCCCCAGATACGCAGTATTTT
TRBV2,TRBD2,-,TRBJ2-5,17,CASTLRATSGTQETQYF,TGTGCCAGCACCCTTAGGGCGACTAGCGGAACTCAAGAGACCCAGTACTTC
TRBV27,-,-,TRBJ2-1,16,CASSFRTGDSLRGQFF,TGTGCCAGCAGTTTTAGGACAGGCGACTCTTTGCGGGGGCAGTTCTTC
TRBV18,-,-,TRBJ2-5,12,CASSLSPETQYF,TGTGCCAGCTCACTCAGTCCCGAGACCCAGTACTTC
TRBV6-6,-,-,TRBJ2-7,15,CASSYPQQGTYEQYF,TGTGCCAGCAGTTACCCACAACAGGGAACCTACGAGCAGTACTTC
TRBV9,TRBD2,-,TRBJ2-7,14,CASSQTSGSYEQYF,TGTGCCAGCAGCCAGACTAGCGGATCCTACGAGCAGTACTTC
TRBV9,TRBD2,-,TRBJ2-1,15,CASSPGLAGVGEQFF,TGTGCCAGCAGCCCCGGACTAGCGGGAGTTGGTGAGCAGTTCTTC
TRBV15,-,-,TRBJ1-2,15,CATSRVGGQIYGYTF,TGTGCCACCAGCAGAGTAGGAGGACAGATCTATGGCTACACCTTC
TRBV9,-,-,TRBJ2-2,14,CASSAQQGTGELFF,TGTGCCAGCAGCGCACAACAGGGAACCGGGGAGCTGTTTTTT
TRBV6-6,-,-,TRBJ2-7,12,CASAGLSYEQYF,TGTGCCAGCGCAGGTCTCTCCTACGAGCAGTACTTC
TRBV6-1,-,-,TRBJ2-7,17,CASSEALQYHGTYEQYF,TGTGCCAGCAGTGAAGCGCTTCAATACCACGGGACCTACGAGCAGTACTTC
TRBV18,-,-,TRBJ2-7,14,CASSPPDSHYEQYF,TGTGCCAGCTCACCACCGGACAGTCACTACGAGCAGTACTTC
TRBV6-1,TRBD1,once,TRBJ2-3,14,CASSGETGPDTQYF,TGTGCCAGCAGTGGGGAGACAGGGCCAGATACGCAGTATTTT
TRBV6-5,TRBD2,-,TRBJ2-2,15,CASSLAGKNTGELFF,TGTGCCAGCAGCTTAGCGGGGAAAAACACCGGGGAGCTGTTTTTT
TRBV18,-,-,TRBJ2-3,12,CASSRKSDTQYF,TGTGCCAGCTCACGTAAATCAGATACGCAGTATTTT
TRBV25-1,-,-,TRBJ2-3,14,CASRLTLSGDTQYF,TGTGCCAGCAGGCTAACCCTCTCAGGGGATACGCAGTATTTT
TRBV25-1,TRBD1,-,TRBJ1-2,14,CASSEYRTGNGYTF,TGTGCCAGCAGTGAATATCGGACAGGGAATGGCTACACCTTC
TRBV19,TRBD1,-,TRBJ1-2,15,CASSFTGTGPRGYTF,TGTGCCAGTAGCTTTACCGGGACAGGGCCTCGCGGCTACACCTTC
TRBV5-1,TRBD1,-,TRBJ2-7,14,CASSLARTGPEQYF,TGCGCCAGCAGCTTAGCACGGACAGGGCCCGAGCAGTACTTC
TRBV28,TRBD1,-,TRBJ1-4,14,CASRPQGASEKLFF,TGTGCCAGCAGACCACAGGGGGCGAGTGAAAAACTGTTTTTT
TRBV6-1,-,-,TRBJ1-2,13,CASSEAGVYGYTF,TGTGCCAGCAGTGAAGCAGGGGTCTATGGCTACACCTTC
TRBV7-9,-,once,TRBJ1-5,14,CASSSRNSNQPQHF,TGTGCCAGCAGCTCGAGGAATAGCAATCAGCCCCAGCATTTT
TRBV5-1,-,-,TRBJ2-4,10,CASSHNLQYF,TGCGCCAGCAGCCACAACCTCCAGTACTTC
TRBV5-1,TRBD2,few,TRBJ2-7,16,CASSLAGGVAGREQYF,TGCGCCAGCAGCTTGGCGGGGGGGGTGGCGGGCCGGGAGCAGTACTTC
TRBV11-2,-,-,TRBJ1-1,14,CASSLTNMNTEAFF,TGTGCCAGCAGCTTGACAAACATGAACACTGAAGCTTTCTTT
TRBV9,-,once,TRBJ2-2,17,CASSGAPGHRNTGELFF,TGTGCCAGCAGCGGCGCGCCGGGACATCGCAACACCGGGGAGCTGTTTTTT
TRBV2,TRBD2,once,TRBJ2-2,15,CASSEGTSRPGELFF,TGTGCCAGCAGTGAGGGGACTAGCCGCCCCGGGGAGCTGTTTTTT
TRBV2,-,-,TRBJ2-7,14,CASTLGDKSYEQYF,TGTGCCAGCACCTTGGGGGACAAGTCCTACGAGCAGTACTTC
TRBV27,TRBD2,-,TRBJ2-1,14,CASSLAGGPHEQFF,TGTGCCAGCAGCCTAGCGGGGGGGCCTCATGAGCAGTTCTTC
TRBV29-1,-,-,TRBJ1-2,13,CSVELTGNYGYTF,TGCAGCGTTGAGCTGACAGGAAACTATGGCTACACCTTC
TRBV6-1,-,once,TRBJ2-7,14,CASSEGHFSYEQYF,TGTGCCAGCAGTGAAGGACACTTCTCCTACGAGCAGTACTTC
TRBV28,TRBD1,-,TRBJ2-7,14,CASRRTGASYEQYF,TGTGCCAGCAGGAGGACAGGGGCCTCCTACGAGCAGTACTTC
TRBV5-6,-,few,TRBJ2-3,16,CASSRLLPLNTDTQYF,TGTGCCAGCAGCCGACTGCTGCCACTCAACACAGATACGCAGTATTTT
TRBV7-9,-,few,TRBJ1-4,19,CASSLARGGALATNEKLFF,TGTGCCAGCAGCTTAGCGCGCGGCGGCGCCCTTGCAACTAATGAAAAACTGTTTTTT
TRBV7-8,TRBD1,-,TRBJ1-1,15,CASSPDRGSDTEAFF,TGTGCCAGCAGCCCAGACAGGGGGTCTGACACTGAAGCTTTCTTT
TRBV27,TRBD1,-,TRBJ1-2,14,CATSPDRDNYGYTF,TGTGCCACCTCCCCGGACAGGGATAACTATGGCTACACCTTC
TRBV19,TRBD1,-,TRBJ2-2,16,CASSISGGMNTGELFF,TGTGCCAGTAGTATATCAGGGGGAATGAACACCGGGGAGCTGTTTTTT